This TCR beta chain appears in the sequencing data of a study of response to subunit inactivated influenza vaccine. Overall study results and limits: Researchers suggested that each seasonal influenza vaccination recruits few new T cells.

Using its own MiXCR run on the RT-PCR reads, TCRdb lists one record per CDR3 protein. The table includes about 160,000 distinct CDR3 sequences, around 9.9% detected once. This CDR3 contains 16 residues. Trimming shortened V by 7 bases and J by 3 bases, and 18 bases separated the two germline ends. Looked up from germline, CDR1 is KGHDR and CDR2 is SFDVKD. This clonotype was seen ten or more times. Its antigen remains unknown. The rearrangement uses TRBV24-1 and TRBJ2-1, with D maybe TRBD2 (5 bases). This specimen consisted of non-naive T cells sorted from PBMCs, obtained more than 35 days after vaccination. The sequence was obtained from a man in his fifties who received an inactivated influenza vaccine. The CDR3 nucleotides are TGTGCCACCAGCGACGCCCTACTCCGGGACTACAATGAGCAGTTCTTC. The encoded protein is CATSDALLRDYNEQFF.